One and the same sample provided the 26 T cell receptor beta chains below, sequenced in a study of cytomegalovirus exposure and HLA in healthy donors. PCR employed 60 Vbeta and 13 Jbeta primers. Profiled with immunoSEQ multiplex PCR; TCRdb holds only in-frame clones, not every one. There are roughly 200,000 clones in the sample; about 86% occur only once, and approximately 0.31% lies in the top ten. Input material: PBMCs. Receptors were obtained from a woman aged 25 to 39 in good health and CMV-seronegative.

This chain links TRBV28 with TRBJ2-2; the match to TRBD2 covers 9 bases. Trimming removed 10 bases from V and 5 bases from J; junction bases left unmatched: 11. CDR3 length: 15 amino acids. CDR1 and CDR2 from the germline V gene are MDHEN and SYDVKM. The CDR3 DNA reads as TGTGCCACCTACAGAGCGGGAGGTTTTACCGGGGAGCTGTTTTTT. This codes for CATYRAGGFTGELFF.

This sequence joins TRBV5-4 and TRBJ2-2, with D unresolved. Trimming took 0 bases from V and 1 from J, leaving 4 bases between them. Germline assignment: CDR1 SGHNT and CDR2 YYREEE (reference sequence). The CDR3 has 14 amino acids. CDR3 DNA: TGTGCCAGCAGCTTGGGACAGAACACCGGGGAGCTGTTTTTT. This codes for CASSLGQNTGELFF.

The chain couples TRBV7-3 to TRBJ2-1; TRBD2 matches at 7 bases. The V and J ends lost 4 bases and 3 bases, in that order; junction bases with no gene match: 6. CDR3 size: 15 residues. Germline V gene sequence: CDR1 SGHTA, CDR2 FQGTGA. The CDR3 sequence is CASSYLAASYNEQFF. The CDR3 DNA reads as TGTGCCAGCAGCTACCTAGCGGCTAGCTACAATGAGCAGTTCTTC.

For this clone: At one of its ends the junction is not consistent with the germline gene, which may arise from a read error. V usage is TRBV6-1 and J usage is TRBJ2-1; a possible D gene is TRBD2 (5 bases). Per germline, CDR1 MNHNS and CDR2 SASEGT. There are 15 residues in the CDR3. CDR3 residues: CASREDDYGSNEQFF. CDR3 sequence (DNA): TGTGCCAGCAGAGAAGACGACTACGGGTCCAATGAGCAGTTCTTC.

This chain joins TRBV6-4 and TRBJ2-3; D call uncertain. The ends were cut back, 6 bases at V and 1 base at J, with 8 bases in the middle. CDR3 length equals 13 residues. Germline assignment: CDR1 MRHNA and CDR2 SNTAGT. CDR3 in DNA: TGTGCCAGCAGAGAGTCTGGCACAGATACGCAGTATTTT. Translated, it gives CASRESGTDTQYF.

The chain carries TRBV4-1 and TRBJ2-2; 12 nucleotides match TRBD2. J gave up 7 bases and V 5 bases, and 11 bases lay outside the gene matches. Per the germline V gene, CDR1 is MGHRA and CDR2 is YSYEKL. The length of the CDR3 is 17 residues. The CDR3 nucleotides are TGCGCCAGCAGCTTGACTAGCGGGGGCCTACCGGTCGGGGAGCTGTTTTTT. Protein product: CASSLTSGGLPVGELFF.

This chain connects TRBV28 to TRBJ2-2; maybe TRBD1 (5 bases). V lost 3 bases to trimming and J lost 6 bases, with 11 bases between them. The CDR3 covers 14 residues. CDR1 and CDR2 from the germline V gene are MDHEN and SYDVKM. The CDR3 sequence: CASSLGREAGELFF. The CDR3 nucleotides are TGTGCCAGCAGTTTGGGCAGGGAAGCCGGGGAGCTGTTTTTT.

The chain joins TRBV7-9 to TRBJ2-3; 14 nucleotides align to TRBD2. This CDR3 is built from 16 residues. CDR1 and CDR2 (germline): SEHNR, FQNEAQ (reference sequence). The ends lost 4 bases at V and 5 bases at J; junction bases unmatched: 5. This chain's CDR3 is CASSSTSGGAIDTQYF. CDR3 sequence (DNA): TGTGCCAGCAGCTCGACTAGCGGGGGGGCGATAGATACGCAGTATTTT.

The chain joins TRBV27 to TRBJ1-5; D unclear. Germline-derived CDR1 and CDR2 are MNHEY and SMNVEV (reference sequence). The V end lost 2 bases, the J end lost 6 bases, and 11 bases lay between the germline ends. This CDR3 spans 14 amino acids. The CDR3 loop is CASSLTGDLQPQHF. The CDR3, as DNA: TGTGCCAGCAGTTTAACGGGTGATCTTCAGCCCCAGCATTTT.

The chain recombines TRBV5-1 with TRBJ2-1; 11 nucleotides match TRBD2. This CDR3 region has 18 residues. Losses at the gene ends were 2 bases for V and 1 base for J; bases not matched to a gene: 8. Germline V gene sequence: CDR1 SGHRS, CDR2 YFSETQ. The chain's CDR3 is CASSFSGRVALSYNEQFF. CDR3 DNA sequence: TGCGCCAGCAGCTTTAGCGGGAGGGTCGCCCTGTCCTACAATGAGCAGTTCTTC.

This clone was recorded a few times. The chain employs TRBV11-3 and TRBJ2-5; weak D call: TRBD2 (6 bases). The V gene lost 4 bases and the J gene lost 2 bases, with 11 bases spanning the gap. Germline CDR1 SGHNT, CDR2 YENEEA. The CDR3 extends over 14 amino acids. CDR3 sequence reads: CASSSGTAQETQYF. The CDR3 nucleotides are TGTGCCAGCAGCTCTGGGACTGCTCAAGAGACCCAGTACTTC. The complete variable domain, with remaining parts taken from reference TRBV11-3 and TRBJ2-5, reads EAGVVQSPRYKIIEKKQPVAFWCNPISGHNTLYWYLQNLGQGPELLIRYENEEAVDDSQLPKDRFSAERLKGVDSTLKIQPAELGDSAVYLCASSSGTAQETQYFGPGTRLLVL.

The V and J genes are TRBV28 and TRBJ1-1, with D possibly matching TRBD1 (5 bases). V was trimmed by 5 bases and J by 1 base, leaving 8 bases between them. The CDR3 has 13 residues. The germline V gene encodes CDR1 MDHEN and CDR2 SYDVKM. The CDR3 loop is CASSLGANTEAFF. The CDR3 DNA follows: TGTGCCAGCAGTCTTGGGGCGAACACTGAAGCTTTCTTT.

V and J are TRBV10-3 and TRBJ2-6; possible D gene TRBD1, 5 bases. Germline V gives CDR1 ENHRY, CDR2 SYGVKD. This CDR3 comprises 15 residues. Trimming removed 2 bases from V and 1 base from J, with 6 bases in between. The CDR3 is CAISEPGSGANVLTF. CDR3 sequence (DNA): TGTGCCATCAGTGAGCCAGGGTCTGGGGCCAACGTCCTGACTTTC.

The rearrangement joins TRBV5-4 to TRBJ1-2; 7 bases align to TRBD1. Germline V CDR1 and CDR2: SGHNT, YYREEE (reference sequence). Trimming took 3 bases from V and 8 from J; bases not matched to a gene: 13. The CDR3 contains 15 residues. CDR3 residues: CASSSGPHRGQGYTF. CDR3 in DNA: TGTGCCAGCAGCTCCGGCCCCCACAGGGGTCAAGGCTACACCTTC.

V and J are TRBV10-1 and TRBJ2-5; the D gene is possibly TRBD2 (6 bases). V lost 3 bases to trimming and J lost 1 base, with 15 bases between them. The CDR3 totals 16 residues. Germline CDR1 WNHNN, CDR2 SYGVQD (reference sequence). The CDR3: CASSEVGGTLQETQYF. CDR3 sequence (DNA): TGCGCCAGCAGTGAAGTTGGGGGGACCCTCCAAGAGACCCAGTACTTC.

The gene calls are TRBV4-1 and TRBJ2-7, with D perhaps matching TRBD1 (5 bases). Per germline, CDR1 MGHRA and CDR2 YSYEKL. This CDR3 region has 13 residues. V dropped 0 bases and J dropped 3 bases, with 6 bases sitting between them. The CDR3 loop is CASSQDRGYEQYF. The CDR3 bases are TGCGCCAGCAGCCAAGATAGGGGCTACGAGCAGTACTTC.

J is TRBJ2-5 and V is TRBV27; 9 positions agree with TRBD2. CDR1 is MNHEY, CDR2 SMNVEV, per germline (reference sequence). The CDR3 extends over 16 amino acids. The V gene end was trimmed by 5 bases and the J gene end by 5 bases; junction bases not matched to a gene: 12. Written as DNA, the CDR3 is TGTGCCAGCAGTATCCTTAGCGGGGGACCTCGGGAGACCCAGTACTTC. This translates into CASSILSGGPRETQYF.

The chain joins TRBV19 to TRBJ2-7; maybe TRBD2 (5 bases). This CDR3 contains 13 residues. The V end lost 3 bases, the J end lost 6 bases, and 12 bases lay between the germline ends. The V gene's germline CDR1 is LNHDA and CDR2 SQIVND (reference sequence). CDR3 in amino acids: CASSISRVSEQYF. CDR3 sequence (DNA): TGTGCCAGTAGTATCTCGCGGGTTTCCGAGCAGTACTTC. Full variable domain (rest looked up from reference TRBV19 and TRBJ2-7): DGGITQSPKYLFRKEGQNVTLSCEQNLNHDAMYWYRQDPGQGLRLIYYSQIVNDFQKGDIAEGYSVSREKKESFPLTVTSAQKNPTAFYLCASSISRVSEQYFGPGTRLTVT.

This chain links TRBV6-1 with TRBJ2-5; TRBD1 agrees at 11 bases. Germline assignment: CDR1 MNHNS and CDR2 SASEGT. The trim removed 10 bases at V and 1 base at J, leaving 8 bases unmatched. The CDR3 has 15 amino acids. The CDR3 region is CAIQDRGLSQETQYF. DNA for the CDR3: TGTGCCATCCAGGACAGGGGGCTTTCCCAAGAGACCCAGTACTTC.

The chain couples TRBV27 to TRBJ2-2; TRBD1 matches at 9 bases. The CDR3 consists of 16 residues. J gave up 4 bases and V 3 bases, and 6 bases lay outside the gene matches. Germline lookup yields CDR1 MNHEY and CDR2 SMNVEV (reference sequence). The CDR3 reads CASSFGTGRGTGELFF. CDR3 DNA: TGTGCCAGCAGTTTTGGGACAGGGAGGGGCACCGGGGAGCTGTTTTTT.

V is TRBV4-1 and J is TRBJ2-7; 9 positions match TRBD1. V shed 0 bases and J 1 base; nucleotides not matched to a gene: 4. This CDR3 is 16 amino acids long. CDR1 and CDR2 (germline): MGHRA, YSYEKL. This CDR3 reads CASSQDPGTGSYEQYF. In DNA form, the CDR3 reads TGCGCCAGCAGCCAAGACCCCGGGACAGGGTCCTACGAGCAGTACTTC.

V usage is TRBV7-9 and J usage is TRBJ2-1; D may be TRBD2 (5 bases). The CDR3 is 16 residues long. The V end lost 6 bases, the J end lost 9 bases, and 24 bases lay between the germline ends. Germline V lookup: CDR1 SEHNR, CDR2 FQNEAQ (reference sequence). The CDR3 nucleotides are TGTGCCAGCAGTCCCAATCGACCACTAGGCCGGGGTGAGCAGTTCTTC. This gives the protein CASSPNRPLGRGEQFF.

The chain carries TRBV13 and TRBJ2-3, with 9 bases lining up with TRBD2. CDR3 length: 17 residues. In germline, CDR1 is PRHDT, CDR2 FYEKMQ (reference sequence). V trimming: 2 bases; J trimming: 3 bases; junction bases outside the gene matches: 9. DNA of the CDR3: TGTGCCAGCAGCTTATACAGGGGTAGCGGGAGTACAGATACGCAGTATTTT. The encoded protein is CASSLYRGSGSTDTQYF.

Comments on this clone: Distinct nucleotide sequences in the sample also encode this CDR3. DNA for the CDR3: TGTGCCAGCAGCCGCGACAGGGGTAGCAATCAGCCCCAGCATTTT. It encodes CASSRDRGSNQPQHF. V usage is TRBV6-1 and J usage is TRBJ1-5; the match to TRBD1 covers 8 bases. The V and J ends lost 6 bases and 0 bases, in that order; junction bases with no gene match: 4. The CDR3 length is 15 residues. Per germline, CDR1 MNHNS and CDR2 SASEGT.

The J gene is TRBJ2-3, the V gene TRBV13, with D possibly TRBD1 on 6 matching bases. Germline V gives CDR1 PRHDT, CDR2 FYEKMQ (reference sequence). The CDR3 totals 16 residues. Trimming stripped 0 bases from V and 2 bases from J, with 12 bases between. The CDR3 here is CASSLGQGRPTDTQYF. The CDR3 coding sequence is TGTGCCAGCAGCTTAGGACAGGGAAGACCCACAGATACGCAGTATTTT.

The CDR3 protein is CASSLGGGGDQPQHF. The CDR3 bases are TGTGCCAGCAGCTTAGGAGGGGGCGGGGATCAGCCCCAGCATTTT. The V and J genes are TRBV7-9 and TRBJ1-5; 7 nucleotides line up with TRBD1. V was clipped by 1 base and J by 5 bases; unmatched bases: 5. CDR1 is SEHNR and CDR2 is FQNEAQ in the germline V gene (reference sequence). The CDR3 consists of 15 residues.